This T cell receptor (beta chain) appears in the sequencing data of a study of sequential checkpoint blockade in melanoma. Whole-study context: Patients were randomized 1:1 to nivolumab-then-ipilimumab or ipilimumab-then-nivolumab first-line. Under 95 pretreatment tumor DNA samples were TCRβ immunosequenced. Twenty-two patients had matched tumor biopsies before treatment and at week 13 after nivolumab or ipilimumab alone.

Treatment given: randomized to nivolumab then ipilimumab (arm A) or the reverse (arm B). Patients had received no earlier DNA-damaging chemotherapy. Data came from immunoSEQ multiplex PCR; TCRdb stores just in-frame clones and leaves some out. The table lists around 2,300 clones, about 22% of them singletons. The V end lost 4 bases, the J end lost 0 bases, and 13 bases lay between the germline ends. Germline V gene lookup returns CDR1 LNHDA and CDR2 SQIVND (reference sequence). The CDR3 spans 16 residues. The clonotype originates from a human donor with melanoma. The rearrangement uses TRBV19 and TRBJ1-5; no definite D call. Sequences were derived from tumor tissue (inferred from file names), sampled from a patient given nivolumab and ipilimumab in sequence. CDR3 coding DNA: TGTGCCAGTAGTACGAGACCCCCGTATAGCAATCAGCCCCAGCATTTT. Protein: CASSTRPPYSNQPQHF.